This T cell receptor (beta chain) was retrieved from a study of graft-versus-host responses after intestinal transplantation. In the study overall: Anti-thymocyte globulin induction was given to all recipients, followed by tacrolimus and steroids for around three years.

The data were produced by immunoSEQ multiplex PCR, yet TCRdb's version contains in-frame clones alone and is incomplete. The sample yields under 20,000 clones, roughly 40% seen once. CD4 and CD8 responders that proliferated in the reaction were FACS-sorted. Here the sequenced sample was alloreactive CD4+ T cells from a mixed lymphocyte reaction culture, taken before transplantation. Regarding subset: CFSE-low proliferating T cells sorted from roughly 6-day pre-transplant mixed lymphocyte reaction (GvH or HvG direction). This clonotype was obtained from a human patient who was an organ donor for intestinal transplantation.

The CDR3: CASSLDGGSYEQYF. The CDR3 DNA sequence: TGTGCCAGCAGCCTCGACGGGGGGTCCTACGAGCAGTACTTC. The chain uses TRBV7-2 and TRBJ2-7, with 7 positions matching TRBD2. This CDR3 spans 14 amino acids. J was trimmed by 1 base and V by 5 bases; bases with no gene match: 5. CDR1 is SGHTA, CDR2 FQGNSA, per germline.